Below are 4 T cell receptor beta chains sequenced from a single sample in a study of early T cells in non-severe SARS-CoV-2 infection. Using its own MiXCR run on the 5' RACE reads, TCRdb lists one record per CDR3 protein. Altogether tens of thousands of distinct CDR3 sequences are present, 10% being singletons, with the ten largest covering over 6%. The specimen comprised whole blood, sampled at baseline. All receptors come from an adult who was a healthcare worker with PCR-confirmed SARS-CoV-2 infection or an uninfected control (not recorded which).

This clonotype showed up just a few times. The J gene is TRBJ2-7, the V gene TRBV2; unclear D gene. The CDR3 sequence is 12 residues long. V dropped 7 bases and J dropped 2 bases, with 9 bases sitting between them. CDR1 is SNHLY, CDR2 FYNNEI, per germline. DNA of the CDR3: TGTGCCAGCAAGGACGGACCCTACGAGCAGTACTTC. Residues: CASKDGPYEQYF.

The gene calls are TRBV4-1 and TRBJ2-3, with D possibly being TRBD2 (6 bases). The CDR3 has 17 amino acids. V dropped 3 bases and J dropped 6 bases, with 22 bases sitting between them. Per the germline V gene, CDR1 is MGHRA and CDR2 is YSYEKL. The CDR3 is CASSQAPPGAEGDTQYF. The DNA of the CDR3 is TGCGCCAGCAGCCAGGCTCCCCCGGGAGCCGAGGGGGATACGCAGTATTTT.

In this sample, this clonotype turned up many times. The chain joins TRBV18 to TRBJ2-2; no reliable D call. The V and J ends lost 5 bases and 1 base respectively, with 5 bases between them. CDR1 is KGHSH and CDR2 is LQKENI in the germline V gene. There are 13 residues in the CDR3. The CDR3 region is CASSFENTGELFF. The CDR3 DNA reads as TGTGCCAGCTCATTCGAGAACACCGGGGAGCTGTTTTTT.

This clonotype was seen more than once but under ten times. The DNA for the CDR3 is TGTGCCAGCAGCCCGGGGGACCGTCCCTACGAGCAGTACTTC. Protein product: CASSPGDRPYEQYF. This chain uses TRBV7-9 with TRBJ2-7; tentatively, D is TRBD2 (6 bases). This CDR3 is 14 amino acids long. Trimming took off 5 bases at V and 2 bases at J, with 13 bases between the two ends. Germline lookup yields CDR1 SEHNR and CDR2 FQNEAQ (reference sequence). Complete variable domain (other parts from reference TRBV7-9 and TRBJ2-7): DTGVSQNPRHKITKRGQNVTFRCDPISEHNRLYWYRQTLGQGPEFLTYFQNEAQLEKSRLLSDRFSAERPKGSFSTLEIQRTEQGDSAMYLCASSPGDRPYEQYFGPGTRLTVT.